The rows below give T cell receptor beta chains drawn from one sample of a study of beta chain features in type 1 diabetes. The repertoire was sequenced with immunoSEQ multiplex PCR; TCRdb's copy has only in-frame clones and lacks some. Altogether 200,000 to 300,000 clones are present, about a fifth being singletons, with the ten largest covering around 0.03%. Sequenced material: naive CD4+ T cells from blood. Receptors originate from a woman aged 35 to 49 with type 1 diabetes. Both conserved end residues are part of each CDR3. The order of the fields is J gene, CDR3 length, D gene, V gene, clone size, CDR3 DNA, CDR3 protein. D genes are given only for firm matches. Clone size is stated in some rows and not others, as once, few, many or a class when expanded.

j_gene: TRBJ1-5
len: 16
d_gene: .
v_gene: TRBV5-6
abundance: .
CDR3nt: TGTGCCAGCAGCTCCCGGGACACCTTTAGCAATCAGCCCCAGCATTTT
CDR3aa: CASSSRDTFSNQPQHF

j_gene: TRBJ1-2
len: 15
d_gene: .
v_gene: TRBV5-4
abundance: .
CDR3nt: TGTGCCAGCAGCTTGAATAGGGGCAGTCAGGATGGCTACACCTTC
CDR3aa: CASSLNRGSQDGYTF

j_gene: TRBJ2-7
len: 14
d_gene: TRBD2
v_gene: TRBV23-1
abundance: .
CDR3nt: TGCGCCAGCAGTCGAAGCGGGACTTTCTACGAGCAGTACTTC
CDR3aa: CASSRSGTFYEQYF

j_gene: TRBJ2-5
len: 15
d_gene: .
v_gene: TRBV9
abundance: .
CDR3nt: TGTGCCAGCAGCGTAGAACCGGGCGGGATGAAGACCCAGTACTTC
CDR3aa: CASSVEPGGMKTQYF

j_gene: TRBJ2-7
len: 14
d_gene: .
v_gene: TRBV19
abundance: .
CDR3nt: TGTGCCAGTAGTATTCGCCGCGATCCCTACGAGCAGTACTTC
CDR3aa: CASSIRRDPYEQYF

j_gene: TRBJ2-1
len: 14
d_gene: TRBD2
v_gene: TRBV28
abundance: .
CDR3nt: TGTGCCAGCAGTTTAGCTAGCGGGGACAATGAGCAGTTCTTC
CDR3aa: CASSLASGDNEQFF

j_gene: TRBJ2-2
len: 15
d_gene: TRBD2
v_gene: TRBV7-3
abundance: few
CDR3nt: TGTGCCAGCAGCAGGGGAACTAGCGGGACCGGGGAGCTGTTTTTT
CDR3aa: CASSRGTSGTGELFF

j_gene: TRBJ2-3
len: 15
d_gene: TRBD1
v_gene: TRBV4-2
abundance: .
CDR3nt: TGTGCCAGCAGCCAAGGGACAGGGGGCACAGATACGCAGTATTTT
CDR3aa: CASSQGTGGTDTQYF

j_gene: TRBJ2-7
len: 14
d_gene: TRBD1
v_gene: TRBV30
abundance: few
CDR3nt: TGTGCCTGCCTCCCGGACAGGGGGATCTACGAGCAGTACTTC
CDR3aa: CACLPDRGIYEQYF

j_gene: TRBJ2-3
len: 15
d_gene: TRBD2
v_gene: TRBV29-1
abundance: few
CDR3nt: TGCAGCGTCGGGGGGGACGTACGTTTCACAGATACGCAGTATTTT
CDR3aa: CSVGGDVRFTDTQYF

j_gene: TRBJ2-5
len: 13
d_gene: .
v_gene: TRBV9
abundance: few
CDR3nt: TGTGCCAGCAGCGGGAGGATCCAAGAGACCCAGTACTTC
CDR3aa: CASSGRIQETQYF

j_gene: TRBJ2-1
len: 17
d_gene: TRBD2
v_gene: TRBV4-2
abundance: .
CDR3nt: TGTGCCAGCAGCCGTGGGACTAGCGGGAGATTGGCGGATGAGCAGTTCTTC
CDR3aa: CASSRGTSGRLADEQFF

j_gene: TRBJ2-2
len: 14
d_gene: TRBD2
v_gene: TRBV6-5
abundance: .
CDR3nt: TGTGCCAGTGAGGAGCGGGAGTACACCGGGGAGCTGTTTTTT
CDR3aa: CASEEREYTGELFF

j_gene: TRBJ2-5
len: 14
d_gene: .
v_gene: TRBV28
abundance: .
CDR3nt: TGTGCCAGCAGCGAGGGTCGCGGGGTAGGGACCCAGTACTTC
CDR3aa: CASSEGRGVGTQYF

j_gene: TRBJ2-7
len: 15
d_gene: TRBD2
v_gene: TRBV10-2
abundance: .
CDR3nt: TGCGCCAGCAGTGAGAGGCGGGAGAGCATGGAAGAGCAGTACTTC
CDR3aa: CASSERRESMEEQYF

j_gene: TRBJ1-1
len: 11
d_gene: .
v_gene: TRBV20-1
abundance: .
CDR3nt: TGCAGTGCCCCGTGGGGGGGAATGAGTCACTTT
CDR3aa: CSAPWGGMSHF

j_gene: TRBJ2-5
len: 15
d_gene: TRBD2
v_gene: TRBV18
abundance: few
CDR3nt: TGTGCCAGCTCCGGGGGGGACCAACGCCAAGAGACCCAGTACTTC
CDR3aa: CASSGGDQRQETQYF

j_gene: TRBJ2-7
len: 15
d_gene: TRBD1
v_gene: TRBV4-3
abundance: few
CDR3nt: TGCGCCAGCAGCCTTCAACAGGGGCCCCTCTACGAGCAGTACTTC
CDR3aa: CASSLQQGPLYEQYF

j_gene: TRBJ2-3
len: 16
d_gene: TRBD2
v_gene: TRBV7-9
abundance: few
CDR3nt: TGTGCCAGCAGCTTTGGGACTAGCGGAAGCACAGATACGCAGTATTTT
CDR3aa: CASSFGTSGSTDTQYF

j_gene: TRBJ2-7
len: 14
d_gene: .
v_gene: TRBV6-5
abundance: .
CDR3nt: TGTGCCAGCAGTTACGGTTACAGGCTCCTCGAGCAGTACTTC
CDR3aa: CASSYGYRLLEQYF

j_gene: TRBJ2-5
len: 15
d_gene: .
v_gene: TRBV6-5
abundance: .
CDR3nt: TGTGCCAGCAGGACAACTTTCACCCACCGGGAGACCCAGTACTTC
CDR3aa: CASRTTFTHRETQYF

j_gene: TRBJ2-7
len: 12
d_gene: .
v_gene: TRBV30
abundance: few
CDR3nt: TGTGCCTGGGGGGACATCAGGTCCCAGCAGTACTTC
CDR3aa: CAWGDIRSQQYF

j_gene: TRBJ1-2
len: 13
d_gene: .
v_gene: TRBV27
abundance: .
CDR3nt: TGTGCCAGCAGTACCCGACAGAGCTATGGCTACACCTTC
CDR3aa: CASSTRQSYGYTF

j_gene: TRBJ2-1
len: 14
d_gene: TRBD1
v_gene: TRBV15
abundance: .
CDR3nt: TGTGCCACCAGCGGGGACAGGGGATTCAATGAGCAGTTCTTC
CDR3aa: CATSGDRGFNEQFF

j_gene: TRBJ1-6
len: 14
d_gene: .
v_gene: TRBV9
abundance: .
CDR3nt: TGTGCCAGCAGTGCTCCACAGGGCAATTCACCCCTCCACTTT
CDR3aa: CASSAPQGNSPLHF

j_gene: TRBJ2-6
len: 13
d_gene: .
v_gene: TRBV6-5
abundance: .
CDR3nt: TGTGCCAGCAGGATGAGTGGGGCCAACGTCCTGACTTTC
CDR3aa: CASRMSGANVLTF

j_gene: TRBJ2-3
len: 14
d_gene: .
v_gene: TRBV6-5
abundance: .
CDR3nt: TGTGCCATCAGTGAGCCAGGGGGGACAGATACGCAGTATTTT
CDR3aa: CAISEPGGTDTQYF

j_gene: TRBJ2-7
len: 12
d_gene: .
v_gene: TRBV29-1
abundance: .
CDR3nt: TGCAGCGTTGAGGGGCCAGGGGCCGAGCAGTACTTC
CDR3aa: CSVEGPGAEQYF

j_gene: TRBJ1-5
len: 13
d_gene: .
v_gene: TRBV9
abundance: .
CDR3nt: TGTGCCAGCAGCGTAGCGACAGTCGGGCCCCAGCATTTT
CDR3aa: CASSVATVGPQHF

j_gene: TRBJ2-7
len: 15
d_gene: TRBD1
v_gene: TRBV4-2
abundance: .
CDR3nt: TGTGCCAGCAGCCAAGCCGGACAGGCAACCTACGAGCAGTACTTC
CDR3aa: CASSQAGQATYEQYF

j_gene: TRBJ2-7
len: 11
d_gene: .
v_gene: TRBV5-6
abundance: few
CDR3nt: TGTGCCAGCAGCCGGCGGGCCGAGCAGTACTTC
CDR3aa: CASSRRAEQYF

j_gene: TRBJ2-1
len: 16
d_gene: .
v_gene: TRBV18
abundance: few
CDR3nt: TGTGCCAGCTCACCGTCATCGGGAAGCTCCTACAATGAGCAGTTCTTC
CDR3aa: CASSPSSGSSYNEQFF

j_gene: TRBJ1-5
len: 15
d_gene: .
v_gene: TRBV28
abundance: .
CDR3nt: TGTGCCAGCAGTTTATCTGTGCAGGGCAATCAGCCCCAGCATTTT
CDR3aa: CASSLSVQGNQPQHF

j_gene: TRBJ2-1
len: 15
d_gene: TRBD1
v_gene: TRBV18
abundance: few
CDR3nt: TGTGCCAGCTCACCGGACAGGGTCTCCTACAATGAGCAGTTCTTC
CDR3aa: CASSPDRVSYNEQFF

j_gene: TRBJ2-3
len: 12
d_gene: .
v_gene: TRBV7-2
abundance: few
CDR3nt: TGTGCCAGCAGCTTAGCGCGAGATACGCAGTATTTT
CDR3aa: CASSLARDTQYF

j_gene: TRBJ2-1
len: 16
d_gene: TRBD2
v_gene: TRBV7-2
abundance: .
CDR3nt: TGTGCCAGCAGCCGAGGGCGAAGCGGGAGGATCAATGAGCAGTTCTTC
CDR3aa: CASSRGRSGRINEQFF

j_gene: TRBJ2-7
len: 13
d_gene: .
v_gene: TRBV25-1
abundance: .
CDR3nt: TGTGCCAGCAGCGTAGCGAATCCCTACGAGCAGTACTTC
CDR3aa: CASSVANPYEQYF

j_gene: TRBJ1-6
len: 15
d_gene: .
v_gene: TRBV4-3
abundance: .
CDR3nt: TGCGCCAGCAGCCAAGGGACAAGGGCGGATTCACCCCTCCACTTT
CDR3aa: CASSQGTRADSPLHF

j_gene: TRBJ2-3
len: 14
d_gene: .
v_gene: TRBV7-9
abundance: .
CDR3nt: TGTGCCAGCAGGTTACAGGGCTCCACAGATACGCAGTATTTT
CDR3aa: CASRLQGSTDTQYF

j_gene: TRBJ2-7
len: 13
d_gene: .
v_gene: TRBV19
abundance: few
CDR3nt: TGTGCCAGTAGTACCGGACAGTCCTACGAGCAGTACTTC
CDR3aa: CASSTGQSYEQYF

j_gene: TRBJ1-6
len: 13
d_gene: .
v_gene: TRBV10-2
abundance: .
CDR3nt: TGCGCCAGCGGCACAGGGAATAATTCACCCCTCCACTTT
CDR3aa: CASGTGNNSPLHF

j_gene: TRBJ1-2
len: 14
d_gene: .
v_gene: TRBV14
abundance: few
CDR3nt: TGTGCCAGCAGCCAAGATCTTGGCAGCTATGGCTACACCTTC
CDR3aa: CASSQDLGSYGYTF

j_gene: TRBJ2-7
len: 16
d_gene: TRBD1
v_gene: TRBV7-2
abundance: few
CDR3nt: TGTGCCAGCAGCGGCCCCCAGGACAGGGGATCCTACGAGCAGTACTTC
CDR3aa: CASSGPQDRGSYEQYF

j_gene: TRBJ2-1
len: 13
d_gene: .
v_gene: TRBV7-9
abundance: few
CDR3nt: TGTGCCAGCAGCATGGCAGGGGGGAATGAGCAGTTCTTC
CDR3aa: CASSMAGGNEQFF